These 14 T cell receptor beta chains share one sample of origin, sequenced in a study of early T cells in non-severe SARS-CoV-2 infection. TCRdb re-called the 5' RACE reads with MiXCR, one entry per CDR3 protein. This table holds tens of thousands of distinct CDR3 sequences, 5.6% found once. The sequencing input was whole blood. Every receptor here comes from an adult who was a healthcare worker with PCR-confirmed SARS-CoV-2 infection or an uninfected control (not recorded which).

At least ten counts were recorded for this clonotype. The chain joins TRBV18 to TRBJ2-7, with 10 bases identical to TRBD1. Germline-derived CDR1 and CDR2 are KGHSH and LQKENI. The CDR3 covers 17 residues. The ends lost 6 bases at V and 5 bases at J; junction bases unmatched: 16. This CDR3 is CASSPAGGTGVFHEQYF. CDR3 bases: TGTGCCAGCTCCCCAGCCGGCGGGACAGGGGTTTTCCACGAGCAGTACTTC.

This clonotype showed up just a few times. This chain connects TRBV11-1 to TRBJ2-6; perhaps TRBD2 as D (5 bases). Trimming removed 4 bases from V and 2 bases from J, with 9 bases in between. The V gene's germline CDR1 is SGHAT and CDR2 FQDESV (reference sequence). The CDR3 has 15 residues. CDR3 in DNA: TGTGCCAGCAGCTCTGGGCGGGCTGGGGCCAACGTCCTGACTTTC. It yields the protein CASSSGRAGANVLTF.

This clonotype showed up many times. This chain joins TRBV7-9 and TRBJ1-3; a possible D gene is TRBD1 (5 bases). CDR3 length equals 12 residues. Germline loops: CDR1 SEHNR, CDR2 FQNEAQ (reference sequence). The CDR3 sequence: CATGTAGNTIYF. The DNA of the CDR3 is TGTGCTACCGGGACTGCTGGAAACACCATATATTTT.

This clonotype was picked up many times. The chain uses TRBV18 and TRBJ1-5; no reliable D call. V lost 1 base to trimming and J lost 4 bases, with 11 bases between them. This CDR3 contains 15 residues. Germline values: CDR1 KGHSH, CDR2 LQKENI. The CDR3 protein is CASSPLAAQNQPQHF. The CDR3 DNA is TGTGCCAGCTCACCACTCGCAGCACAGAATCAGCCCCAGCATTTT.

The table lists this clonotype with many counts. The rearrangement uses TRBV5-1 and TRBJ1-5; 7 bases agree with TRBD1. This CDR3 region has 14 residues. V lost 2 bases to trimming and J lost 5 bases; unmatched junction nucleotides: 4. The germline V gene encodes CDR1 SGHRS and CDR2 YFSETQ. CDR3 coding DNA: TGCGCCAGCAGCTTCTCAGGGGGACATCAGCCCCAGCATTTT. Translated, it gives CASSFSGGHQPQHF.

This clonotype has at least ten counts. V usage is TRBV3-1 and J usage is TRBJ2-7; tentatively, D is TRBD1 (6 bases). CDR3 size: 13 residues. Germline CDR1 reads LGHDT; CDR2 reads YNNKEL (reference sequence). Deletions cut 4 bases from V and 3 bases from J, with 10 bases between. This CDR3 reads CASSRGQIYEQYF. The CDR3 DNA follows: TGTGCCAGCAGCCGCGGACAGATCTACGAGCAGTACTTC.

This clonotype was counted many times. The chain links TRBV27 to TRBJ1-3, with D hard to call. V gave up 2 bases and J gave up 4 bases, with 12 bases separating them. CDR1 and CDR2 (germline): MNHEY, SMNVEV (reference sequence). This CDR3 has 15 residues. The CDR3: CASSLTYSTGNTIYF. The CDR3 DNA follows: TGTGCCAGCAGTTTAACCTACTCCACCGGAAACACCATATATTTT.

As to this clonotype: A much larger clone differs by one base, so this may be a read error. The chain uses TRBV30 and TRBJ1-5; D perhaps matches TRBD1 (6 bases). The CDR3 has 14 residues. Germline CDR1 and CDR2: GTSNPN and SVGIG (reference sequence). Trimming took 3 bases from V and 2 from J, leaving 11 bases between them. CDR3 DNA sequence: TGTGCCTGGAGGTGTAAGGGGGGCAATCAGCCCCAGCATTTT. Its protein product is CAWRCKGGNQPQHF. Full variable domain (outside the CDR3, taken from reference TRBV30 and TRBJ1-5): SQTIHQWPATLVQPVGSPLSLECTVEGTSNPNLYWYRQAAGRGLQLLFYSVGIGQISSEVPQNLSASRPQDRQFILSSKKLLLSDSGFYLCAWRCKGGNQPQHFGDGTRLSIL.

This clonotype was seen a handful of times. V gene TRBV7-2 combines with J gene TRBJ1-2, with 9 bases lining up with TRBD1. CDR1 is SGHTA and CDR2 is FQGNSA in the germline V gene. The CDR3 extends over 15 amino acids. J lost 2 bases, V lost 1 base, and 2 bases had no gene match. The CDR3, as DNA: TGTGCCAGCAGCTTAGTAGACAGGGGGAACTATGGCTACACCTTC. Protein: CASSLVDRGNYGYTF.

This clonotype has a count of ten or more. The chain uses TRBV7-9 and TRBJ2-1; D is ambiguous. CDR1 is SEHNR, CDR2 FQNEAQ, per germline (reference sequence). This CDR3 has 12 residues. V was shortened by 1 base and J by 7 bases, with 5 bases between the two germline ends. CDR3 DNA: TGTGCCAGCAGCTTAGATGTAAATGAGCAGTTCTTC. Its translation: CASSLDVNEQFF.

This clonotype was detected many times. This chain connects TRBV20-1 to TRBJ2-7; D unclear. V shed 1 base and J shed 3 bases, with 7 bases lying between them. The CDR3 consists of 12 residues. Germline-derived CDR1 and CDR2 are DFQATT and SNEGSKA (reference sequence). The CDR3 spells CSARGDIYEQYF. The CDR3 coding sequence is TGCAGTGCTAGAGGAGACATCTACGAGCAGTACTTC.

This clonotype was observed a handful of times. CDR3 nucleotide sequence: TGTGCCAGCAGTAACGGCGGGGATACGCAGTATTTT. Its protein product is CASSNGGDTQYF. The rearrangement joins TRBV12-3 or TRBV12-4 to TRBJ2-3, with D maybe TRBD2 (5 bases). V was shortened by 5 bases and J by 6 bases, with 9 bases between the two germline ends. CDR3 size: 12 residues.

This clonotype occurred a few times. The chain recombines TRBV28 with TRBJ2-1; D is possibly TRBD2 (5 bases). Trimming removed 5 bases from V and 3 bases from J, with 11 bases in between. The germline gives CDR1 MDHEN, CDR2 SYDVKM. This CDR3 is built from 14 residues. Here the CDR3 DNA reads TGTGCCAGCAGTCCCGGACTGGGCTACAATGAGCAGTTCTTC. Amino acid sequence: CASSPGLGYNEQFF.

This clonotype has at least ten counts. The V gene is TRBV6-2 or TRBV6-3, the J gene TRBJ1-1; D possibly corresponds to TRBD1 (5 bases). Per the germline V gene, CDR1 is MNHEY and CDR2 is SVGEGT. Trimming cost V 4 bases and J 5 bases, with 11 bases left between them. There are 13 residues in the CDR3. The CDR3 DNA reads as TGTGCCAGCAGTTTGGAGGGGCGGACTGAAGCTTTCTTT. Translated: CASSLEGRTEAFF.